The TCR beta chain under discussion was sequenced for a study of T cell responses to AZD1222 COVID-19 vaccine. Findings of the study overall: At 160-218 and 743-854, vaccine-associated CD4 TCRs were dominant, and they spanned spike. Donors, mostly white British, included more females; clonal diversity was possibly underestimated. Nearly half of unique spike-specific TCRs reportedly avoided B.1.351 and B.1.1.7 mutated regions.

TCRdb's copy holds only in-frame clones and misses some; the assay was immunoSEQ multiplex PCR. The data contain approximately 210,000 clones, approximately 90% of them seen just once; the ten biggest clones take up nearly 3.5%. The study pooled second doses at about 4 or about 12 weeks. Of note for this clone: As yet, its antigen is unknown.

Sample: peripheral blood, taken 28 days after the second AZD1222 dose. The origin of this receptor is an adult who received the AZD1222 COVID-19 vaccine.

The CDR3 spells CASSPLTGPKSTYGYTF. The DNA for the CDR3 is TGTGCCAGCAGCCCCCTGACAGGGCCTAAAAGTACTTATGGCTACACCTTC. The chain employs TRBV4-2 and TRBJ1-2; 7 positions match TRBD1. The germline V gene has CDR1 LGHNA and CDR2 YNFKEQ. The CDR3 totals 17 residues. V lost 4 bases to trimming and J lost 5 bases; unmatched junction nucleotides: 16.